The clone carrying this T cell receptor beta chain was counted a few times. The data were obtained in a study of cytomegalovirus exposure and HLA in healthy donors. The CDR3 is 13 residues long. The germline gives CDR1 SGHNT, CDR2 YYREEE (reference sequence). V dropped 6 bases and J dropped 1 base, with 10 bases sitting between them. PCR primers comprised 60 Vbeta and 13 Jbeta primers. This table comes from immunoSEQ multiplex PCR, and its TCRdb copy is limited to in-frame clones, with some not included. The top ten hold approximately 3.9% of the sample, which has about 130,000 clones, over 65% seen once.

Sequencing was done on a sample of PBMCs. This TCR derives from a man in his forties or fifties in good health and CMV-seropositive. The gene calls are TRBV5-4 and TRBJ1-1; D may be TRBD1 (6 bases). DNA of the CDR3: TGTGCCAGCAAACAGGGAACGAACACTGAAGCTTTCTTT. Protein product: CASKQGTNTEAFF. Together with reference TRBV5-4 and TRBJ1-1, the CDR3 gives the full variable domain: ETGVTQSPTHLIKTRGQQVTLRCSSQSGHNTVSWYQQALGQGPQFIFQYYREEENGRGNFPPRFSGLQFPNYSSELNVNALELDDSALYLCASKQGTNTEAFFGQGTRLTVV.